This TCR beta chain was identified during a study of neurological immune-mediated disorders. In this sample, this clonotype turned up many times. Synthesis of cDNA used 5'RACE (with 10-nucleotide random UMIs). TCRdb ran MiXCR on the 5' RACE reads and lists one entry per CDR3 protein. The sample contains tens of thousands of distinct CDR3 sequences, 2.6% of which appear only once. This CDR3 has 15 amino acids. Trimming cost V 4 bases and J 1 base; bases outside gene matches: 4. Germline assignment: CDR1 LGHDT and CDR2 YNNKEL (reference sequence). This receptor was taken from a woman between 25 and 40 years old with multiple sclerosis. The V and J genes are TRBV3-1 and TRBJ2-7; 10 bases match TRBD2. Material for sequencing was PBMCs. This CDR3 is CASSLRLAGSYEQYF. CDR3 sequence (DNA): TGTGCCAGCAGCCTTAGACTAGCGGGTTCCTACGAGCAGTACTTC.